The subject of this entry is one TCR beta chain. These data are taken from a study of blood T cells in healthy people across ages. Germline V gene lookup returns CDR1 SNHLY and CDR2 FYNNEI. Trimming left V 5 bases short and J 0 bases short, with 15 bases between. The CDR3 totals 16 residues. Sample-barcoded 5' priming and a J-beta primer mix drove a second PCR of about 6 to 11 cycles. Each cDNA was tagged by a template-switch adaptor containing 12 random nucleotides. MiXCR was run by TCRdb on the 5' RACE reads, yielding one entry per CDR3 protein. This table holds more than 800,000 distinct CDR3 sequences, 35% to 50% found once. The sample, roughly 9.1 milliliters of peripheral blood, was drawn from each donor.

V is TRBV2 and J is TRBJ2-3; a weak D match, TRBD1 (6 bases). Input material: blood. This TCR was sampled from a woman in her sixties in good health. The chain's CDR3 is CASSHDGQTSTDTQYF. CDR3 nucleotide sequence: TGTGCCAGCAGTCACGATGGACAGACTAGCACAGATACGCAGTATTTT.